The 8 T cell receptor beta chains below come from one sample, sequenced in a study of identical twins. One entry per CDR3 protein, called by TCRdb with MiXCR from the 5' RACE reads. The table records 200,000 to 250,000 distinct CDR3 sequences, 6% to 8.5% of them present only once. These data are also associated with another study on yellow fever vaccine responses in identical twins.

The sample consisted of CD8+ T cells sorted from blood. Receptors were obtained from a woman aged 18-29 years in good health.

The V gene is TRBV9, the J gene TRBJ2-5; D perhaps matches TRBD1 (6 bases). The V end was cut by 0 bases, the J end by 5 bases, with 14 bases between. Germline CDR1 and CDR2: SGDLS and YYNGEE. The CDR3 has 15 residues. The DNA for the CDR3 is TGTGCCAGCAGCGTAGTTGGGGGCCTGGGGGAGACCCAGTACTTC. As protein: CASSVVGGLGETQYF.

The chain combines TRBV4-1 with TRBJ1-6; D is ambiguous. Trimming left V 4 bases short and J 11 bases short, with 18 bases between. The CDR3 has 15 amino acids. The germline V gene has CDR1 MGHRA and CDR2 YSYEKL. The DNA of the CDR3 is TGCGCCAGCAGCCCGACCATGGTAAAAGGAGCACCCCTCCACTTT. Its protein product is CASSPTMVKGAPLHF.

In this sample, this clonotype turned up a few times. V gene TRBV4-2 combines with J gene TRBJ2-1, with D possibly matching TRBD1 (5 bases). CDR1 is LGHNA, CDR2 YNFKEQ, per germline. V was cut by 0 bases and J by 7 bases, with 19 bases left in between. This CDR3 spans 17 amino acids. This CDR3 is CASSQEDGVGPTNEQFF. In DNA form, the CDR3 reads TGTGCCAGCAGCCAAGAGGATGGAGTGGGGCCTACAAATGAGCAGTTCTTC.

The sample holds a few counts of this clonotype. This chain connects TRBV7-8 to TRBJ2-1, with 11 bases that match TRBD2. In germline, CDR1 is SGHVS, CDR2 FQNEAQ. The CDR3 extends over 17 amino acids. Trimming took 3 bases from V and 7 from J; bases not matched to a gene: 11. CDR3 loop: CASSLGSGRASGNEQFF. For the CDR3, the DNA is TGTGCCAGCAGCTTGGGTAGCGGGAGGGCCAGTGGTAATGAGCAGTTCTTC.

The rearrangement links TRBV2 to TRBJ2-7, with a weak D call TRBD2 (5 bases). V dropped 9 bases and J dropped 4 bases, with 16 bases sitting between them. The CDR3 has 13 residues. Germline assignment: CDR1 SNHLY and CDR2 FYNNEI. This chain's CDR3 is CASLGASDYEQYF. The CDR3 coding sequence is TGTGCCAGTTTGGGAGCTTCCGATTACGAGCAGTACTTC.

J is TRBJ1-6 and V is TRBV25-1, with D tentatively TRBD1 (6 bases). Germline lookup yields CDR1 MGHDK and CDR2 SYGVNS. CDR3 length: 13 residues. V was trimmed by 4 bases and J by 8 bases, leaving 9 bases between them. CDR3 sequence: CASSAQGYSPLHF. The CDR3, as DNA: TGTGCCAGCAGTGCACAGGGTTATTCACCCCTCCACTTT.

CDR3 DNA: TGTGCCAGCAGCACGGACCGGGACAGGAGGGTGCAGTTCTTC. Translated: CASSTDRDRRVQFF. The chain couples TRBV7-9 to TRBJ2-1; 8 bases fit TRBD1. J lost 12 bases, V lost 5 bases, and 12 bases had no gene match. The CDR3 contains 14 residues. Germline V gene lookup returns CDR1 SEHNR and CDR2 FQNEAQ (reference sequence). The variable domain in full, completed from reference TRBV7-9 and TRBJ2-1, reads DTGVSQNPRHKITKRGQNVTFRCDPISEHNRLYWYRQTLGQGPEFLTYFQNEAQLEKSRLLSDRFSAERPKGSFSTLEIQRTEQGDSAMYLCASSTDRDRRVQFFGPGTRLTVL.

There are a few counts of this clonotype. The rearrangement links TRBV4-1 to TRBJ2-2, with no clear D. This CDR3 contains 13 residues. The germline gives CDR1 MGHRA, CDR2 YSYEKL. Trimming took off 0 bases at V and 6 bases at J, with 5 bases between the two ends. The CDR3 bases are TGCGCCAGCAGCCAAGACGCGCCCGGGGAGCTGTTTTTT. Protein: CASSQDAPGELFF.